The rows below give T cell receptor beta chains drawn from one sample of a study of response to subunit inactivated influenza vaccine. In TCRdb, the RT-PCR reads were re-called with MiXCR into one record per CDR3 protein. The sample shows 550,000 to 800,000 distinct CDR3 sequences, around 13% of them seen only once. The sample here was PBMCs from blood, taken approximately 15 days before vaccination. The receptors stem from a man aged 50-59 years who received an inactivated influenza vaccine. The CDR3 runs from the conserved cysteine through the conserved F or W. The D gene is left open where the match is weak. Size is stated for part of the rows, as once, few or many counts, or as a class when the clone is expanded.

>16|TRBV7-6|NA|TRBJ1-1|TRBD1
CASSLRMGQGSTEAFF
TGTGCCAGCAGCTTAAGGATGGGACAGGGCAGCACTGAAGCTTTCTTT
>16|TRBV2|NA|TRBJ2-7|TRBD2
CASSVPSGRAFNEQYF
TGTGCCAGCAGTGTACCCAGCGGGAGGGCATTCAACGAGCAGTACTTC
>16|TRBV7-2|few|TRBJ2-2|TRBD1
CASSLGGQGITGELFF
TGTGCCAGCAGCTTAGGGGGACAGGGGATAACCGGGGAGCTGTTTTTT
>14|TRBV5-1|many|TRBJ1-5|NA
CASSLEGGTRPQHF
TGCGCCAGCAGCTTGGAAGGCGGGACACGGCCCCAGCATTTT
>12|TRBV3-1|few|TRBJ2-7|NA
CASSRSGLEQYF
TGTGCCAGCAGCCGATCCGGTCTCGAGCAGTACTTC
>17|TRBV25-1|few|TRBJ2-1|TRBD1
CASSETRTGYRYNEQFF
TGTGCCAGCAGTGAAACGAGGACAGGGTATCGGTACAATGAGCAGTTCTTC
>16|TRBV11-2|few|TRBJ2-7|TRBD2
CASSLDLTSGRVEQYF
TGTGCCAGCAGCTTAGATCTGACTAGCGGGAGGGTCGAGCAGTACTTC
>16|TRBV29-1|few|TRBJ2-6|NA
CSVTREQAPGANVLTF
TGCAGCGTTACAAGAGAACAGGCCCCGGGGGCCAACGTCCTGACTTTC
>14|TRBV3-1|NA|TRBJ2-5|NA
CASSQGASSETQYF
TGTGCCAGCAGCCAAGGGGCTTCCTCCGAGACCCAGTACTTC
>13|TRBV15|many|TRBJ2-1|NA
CATSRKRDVEQFF
TGTGCCACCAGCAGAAAGAGGGACGTGGAGCAGTTCTTC
>12|TRBV5-1|many|TRBJ2-5|NA
CASRQEQETQYF
TGCGCCAGCCGGCAAGAGCAAGAGACCCAGTACTTC
>15|TRBV5-6|few|TRBJ2-1|TRBD1
CASRAGQGVYNEQFF
TGTGCCAGCAGGGCCGGACAGGGGGTTTACAATGAGCAGTTCTTC
>14|TRBV28|many|TRBJ2-5|NA
CASGGPVDKETQYF
TGTGCCAGCGGCGGGCCGGTCGACAAAGAGACCCAGTACTTC
>14|TRBV3-1|NA|TRBJ2-7|NA
CASSPDPDSYEQYF
TGTGCCAGCAGCCCCGATCCGGACAGTTACGAGCAGTACTTC
>15|TRBV6-1|few|TRBJ2-3|NA
CASSGSGAITDTQYF
TGTGCCAGCAGTGGTTCAGGGGCTATCACAGATACGCAGTATTTT
>12|TRBV12-3/TRBV12-4|many|TRBJ1-3|TRBD1
CASSTIGQGVYF
TGTGCCAGCAGTACGATAGGACAGGGAGTGTATTTT
>16|TRBV7-9|many|TRBJ2-6|NA
CASSPFLGSGANVLTF
TGTGCCAGCAGCCCTTTTTTGGGCTCTGGGGCCAACGTCCTGACTTTC
>12|TRBV6-2/TRBV6-3|few|TRBJ2-7|NA
CASSSPVSEQYF
TGTGCCAGCAGTTCCCCCGTTTCGGAGCAGTACTTC
>16|TRBV5-5|many|TRBJ2-1|NA
CASSSPTGQDYNEQFF
TGTGCCAGCAGCTCCCCTACAGGGCAAGACTACAATGAGCAGTTCTTC
>14|TRBV6-1|NA|TRBJ1-1|TRBD1
CASSDRDRLAEAFF
TGTGCCAGCAGCGACCGGGACAGGTTGGCTGAAGCTTTCTTT
>14|TRBV5-1|few|TRBJ2-3|TRBD1
CASSGTAYTDTQYF
TGCGCCAGCAGCGGGACAGCTTACACAGATACGCAGTATTTT
>17|TRBV5-1|few|TRBJ2-1|TRBD2
CASSWGGLASGSNEQFF
TGCGCCAGCAGCTGGGGGGGGTTGGCTAGCGGGTCGAATGAGCAGTTCTTC
>17|TRBV4-3|NA|TRBJ2-7|TRBD1
CASSQAREDRGLCEQYF
TGCGCCAGCAGCCAAGCCCGGGAGGACAGGGGGCTCTGCGAGCAGTACTTC
>17|TRBV4-1|NA|TRBJ1-6|NA
CASSQAMRSSYNSPLHF
TGCGCCAGCAGCCAAGCGATGCGAAGCTCCTATAATTCACCCCTCCACTTT
>14|TRBV7-9|few|TRBJ1-1|TRBD1
CASSLGTGGVEAFF
TGTGCCAGCAGCTTAGGGACAGGGGGCGTAGAAGCTTTCTTT
>15|TRBV2|few|TRBJ2-5|NA
CASSDSLGGRETQYF
TGTGCCAGCAGTGATTCTTTGGGGGGTCGAGAGACCCAGTACTTC
>16|TRBV7-9|few|TRBJ2-5|TRBD2
CASSAGTSGLLETQYF
TGTGCCAGCAGCGCAGGGACTAGCGGGCTTCTGGAGACCCAGTACTTC
>14|TRBV28|few|TRBJ2-7|NA
CASVEVDPRGVQYF
TGTGCCAGCGTAGAGGTCGACCCTCGGGGAGTGCAGTACTTC
>15|TRBV29-1|many|TRBJ2-5|TRBD2
CSIGTSGSEQETQYF
TGCAGCATCGGGACTAGCGGGAGCGAACAAGAGACCCAGTACTTC
>14|TRBV4-2|NA|TRBJ2-7|NA
CASSHLDSPYEQYF
TGTGCCAGCAGCCACCTAGACAGCCCCTACGAGCAGTACTTC
>12|TRBV20-1|many|TRBJ2-1|NA
CSARPTGTEQFF
TGCAGTGCTAGACCTACAGGGACTGAGCAGTTCTTC
>14|TRBV12-3/TRBV12-4|NA|TRBJ1-1|NA
CASSLLEGSTEAFF
TGTGCCAGCAGTTTATTAGAGGGTTCCACTGAAGCTTTCTTT
>16|TRBV7-2|once|TRBJ2-7|NA
CASSVRDSITSREQYF
TGTGCCAGCAGCGTCCGGGACTCCATAACCTCTAGGGAGCAGTACTTC
>14|TRBV20-1|few|TRBJ1-6|NA
CSASLAGDNSPLHF
TGCAGTGCTAGTCTCGCGGGGGATAATTCACCCCTCCACTTT
>15|TRBV4-3|NA|TRBJ2-3|TRBD1
CTSVPGTGESDTQYF
TGCACCAGCGTTCCCGGGACAGGGGAGTCAGATACGCAGTATTTT
>14|TRBV6-1|NA|TRBJ2-7|NA
CASRGQGGPTRQYF
TGTGCCAGCAGAGGGCAGGGTGGACCTACGAGGCAGTACTTC
>18|TRBV11-2|NA|TRBJ2-3|TRBD2
CASSSGLGAGGITDTQYF
TGTGCCAGCAGCTCAGGCCTGGGAGCGGGAGGGATCACAGATACGCAGTATTTT
>17|TRBV25-1|NA|TRBJ2-7|TRBD2
CASTPSGLAGEVGEQYF
TGTGCCAGCACACCTTCGGGACTAGCGGGAGAGGTGGGCGAGCAGTACTTC
>12|TRBV19|NA|TRBJ2-3|TRBD1
CASNQGADTQYF
TGTGCCAGTAATCAGGGGGCAGATACGCAGTATTTT
>12|TRBV12-3/TRBV12-4|few|TRBJ2-3|NA
CASQAPADTQYF
TGTGCCAGCCAGGCACCAGCAGATACGCAGTATTTT
>16|TRBV4-2|few|TRBJ2-1|TRBD2
CASSRQTAGVPNEQFF
TGTGCCAGCAGCCGCCAGACAGCGGGAGTACCCAATGAGCAGTTCTTC
>15|TRBV4-3|NA|TRBJ2-3|TRBD2
CASSPIAGPPDTQYF
TGCGCCAGCAGCCCCATAGCGGGACCGCCAGATACGCAGTATTTT
>15|TRBV10-1|few|TRBJ1-6|NA
CASSESTGGNSPLHF
TGCGCCAGCAGTGAGTCGACCGGGGGGAATTCACCCCTCCACTTT